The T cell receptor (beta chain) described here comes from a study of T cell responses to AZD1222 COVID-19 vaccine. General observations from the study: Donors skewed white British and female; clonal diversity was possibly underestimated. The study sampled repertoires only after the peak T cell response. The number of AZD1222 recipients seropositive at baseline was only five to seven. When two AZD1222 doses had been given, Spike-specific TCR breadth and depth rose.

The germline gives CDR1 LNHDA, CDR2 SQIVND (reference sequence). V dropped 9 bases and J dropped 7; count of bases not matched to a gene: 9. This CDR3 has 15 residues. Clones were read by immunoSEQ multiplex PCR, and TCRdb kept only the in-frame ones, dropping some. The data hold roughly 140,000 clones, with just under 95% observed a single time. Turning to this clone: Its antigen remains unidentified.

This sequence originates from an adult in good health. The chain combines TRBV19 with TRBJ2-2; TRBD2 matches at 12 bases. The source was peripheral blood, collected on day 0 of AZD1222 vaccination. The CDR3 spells CASSSGRARGGELFF. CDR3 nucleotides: TGTGCCAGCTCTAGCGGGAGGGCGCGTGGCGGGGAGCTGTTTTTT.